The 12 T cell receptor beta chains reported below all come from one sample, sequenced in a study of T-cell reconstitution after alpha-beta-depleted transplantation in children. Researchers prepared the TCRbeta library using unique molecular identifiers, the study reports. TCRdb used MiXCR to reprocess the PCR reads, holding one entry per CDR3 protein. The repertoire holds more than 200,000 distinct CDR3 sequences, with 7.5% to 10% as singletons. The material was PBMCs from the stem cell graft donor, obtained from the stem cell graft. The receptors shown here come from a human donor who donated a stem cell graft to a child with SCID.

This clonotype was counted many times. This chain connects TRBV20-1 to TRBJ2-2; 10 positions agree with TRBD1. The CDR3 runs 16 residues. The V segment lost 0 bases and the J segment 3 bases; nucleotides outside the gene matches: 4. From germline, CDR1 is DFQATT and CDR2 SNEGSKA (reference sequence). In DNA form, the CDR3 reads TGCAGTGCTAGAGATAAGGGACAGGGGTACACCGGGGAGCTGTTTTTT. It yields the protein CSARDKGQGYTGELFF.

The table lists this clonotype with many counts. The chain uses TRBV20-1 and TRBJ2-5; a possible D gene is TRBD1 (5 bases). Germline assignment: CDR1 DFQATT and CDR2 SNEGSKA (reference sequence). This CDR3 is 14 amino acids long. The germline V and J ends were trimmed by 1 base and 1 base, with 10 bases remaining between them. CDR3 sequence reads: CSARGGAAQETQYF. The CDR3 coding sequence is TGCAGTGCTAGAGGTGGGGCGGCCCAAGAGACCCAGTACTTC.

This clonotype was seen repeatedly, ten times or more. This chain joins TRBV18 and TRBJ1-2; D unclear. Trimming took off 3 bases at V and 3 bases at J, with 8 bases between the two ends. Germline lookup yields CDR1 KGHSH and CDR2 LQKENI. The CDR3 length is 13 residues. The DNA for the CDR3 is TGTGCCAGCTCACCGAGGTCGGACTATGGCTACACCTTC. Amino acids: CASSPRSDYGYTF.

Only a few counts were recorded for this clonotype. The gene calls are TRBV3-1 and TRBJ2-7, with 8 bases identical to TRBD1. J gave up 2 bases and V 4 bases, and 7 bases lay outside the gene matches. Per the germline V gene, CDR1 is LGHDT and CDR2 is YNNKEL (reference sequence). CDR3 length: 15 residues. CDR3 loop: CASSRRDRPTYEQYF. In nucleotides, the CDR3 is TGTGCCAGCAGCCGCCGGGACAGGCCTACCTACGAGCAGTACTTC.

CDR3 bases: TGCGCCAGCAGCTTGAGGGCTAGCGGGGCTAGCACAGATACGCAGTATTTT. Translated: CASSLRASGASTDTQYF. The chain joins TRBV5-1 to TRBJ2-3, with 9 bases lining up with TRBD2. CDR1 is SGHRS and CDR2 is YFSETQ in the germline V gene. The CDR3 contains 17 residues. Germline trimming cut 1 base from V and 0 bases from J; bases unmatched to any gene: 6.

The sample holds many counts of this clonotype. The V and J genes are TRBV20-1 and TRBJ2-3; 10 positions match TRBD1. Germline trimming cut 6 bases from V and 1 base from J; bases unmatched to any gene: 7. Germline CDR1 reads DFQATT; CDR2 reads SNEGSKA (reference sequence). The CDR3 is 15 residues long. The CDR3 DNA follows: TGCAGTGCAGATCCCGGGACAGGGGGCACAGATACGCAGTATTTT. Encoded protein: CSADPGTGGTDTQYF.

There are many counts of this clonotype. The chain links TRBV5-1 to TRBJ2-3; 8 bases are a match to TRBD1. The trim removed 0 bases at V and 2 bases at J, leaving 2 bases unmatched. This CDR3 has 15 residues. In germline, CDR1 is SGHRS, CDR2 YFSETQ. The CDR3 region is CASSLGTGTTDTQYF. In DNA form, the CDR3 reads TGCGCCAGCAGCTTGGGGACAGGGACCACAGATACGCAGTATTTT.

This clonotype has a count of ten or more. The genes are TRBV9 and TRBJ1-6, with a tentative D call TRBD1 (5 bases). Germline loops: CDR1 SGDLS, CDR2 YYNGEE. The V gene lost 3 bases and the J gene lost 6 bases, with 16 bases spanning the gap. This CDR3 is 16 amino acids long. The CDR3 DNA follows: TGTGCCAGCAGCGCCATGACAGCCGAGTCTAATTCACCCCTCCACTTT. Translated: CASSAMTAESNSPLHF.

This clonotype was observed at least ten times. The gene calls are TRBV28 and TRBJ1-5, with 8 nucleotides matching TRBD1. This CDR3 comprises 16 residues. The germline CDR1 and CDR2 sequences are MDHEN and SYDVKM. V was clipped by 3 bases and J by 0 bases; unmatched bases: 4. The CDR3 nucleotides are TGTGCCAGCAGTTTTGACAGGGGATATAGCAATCAGCCCCAGCATTTT. It specifies CASSFDRGYSNQPQHF.

This clonotype was seen repeatedly, ten times or more. The chain links TRBV20-1 to TRBJ2-5; D gene unclear. V lost 1 base, J lost 5 bases, and 8 bases lay in between. The germline V gene has CDR1 DFQATT and CDR2 SNEGSKA (reference sequence). The CDR3 length is 12 residues. CDR3 amino acids: CSARGHGETQYF. The CDR3 DNA is TGCAGTGCTAGAGGGCATGGGGAGACCCAGTACTTC.

This clonotype was observed at least ten times. The chain uses TRBV5-1 and TRBJ2-7; D is undetermined. CDR1 is SGHRS and CDR2 is YFSETQ in the germline V gene. V was cut by 4 bases and J by 1 base, with 12 bases left in between. The CDR3 consists of 14 residues. CDR3 residues: CASSAVAGSYEQYF. The CDR3 nucleotides are TGCGCCAGCAGCGCCGTAGCTGGATCCTACGAGCAGTACTTC.

This clonotype was recorded many times. The CDR3 nucleotides read TGCGCCAGCAGCTTGGCCGGGGGATCCAGCAATCGAGGTGAAAAACTGTTTTTT. It is translated as CASSLAGGSSNRGEKLFF. The chain is built from TRBV5-1 and TRBJ1-4; D is perhaps TRBD1 (5 bases). This CDR3 has 18 residues. Trimming stripped 0 bases from V and 7 bases from J, with 22 bases between. Germline-derived CDR1 and CDR2 are SGHRS and YFSETQ.